This T cell receptor beta chain was recovered during a study of blood T cell repertoires in COVID-19. In the study overall: The United States, Italy and Spain provided the acute and convalescent COVID-19 samples. PBMCs, B-cell-depleted T cells, or T cells were the source of the cDNA or gDNA that made up the material.

The germline V gene has CDR1 SGHAT and CDR2 FQNNGV. V was shortened by 2 bases and J by 0 bases, with 14 bases between the two germline ends. This CDR3 is 17 amino acids long. Original methodology: Estimates of nucleated cell counts were drawn from the amplification of reference gene primers. TCRdb keeps only in-frame clones here, not all; method: immunoSEQ multiplex PCR. V and J calls and clone size are copied from that table; D and trimming were computed from the DNA. The table records around 100,000 clones, around four fifths of them present only once. The sample consisted of peripheral blood. The gene calls are TRBV11-2 and TRBJ2-1; D may be TRBD1 (5 bases). The receptor was isolated from a man between 65 and 85 years old with active or convalescent COVID-19. CDR3 nucleotide sequence: TGTGCCAGCAGCTTAAGGCAGGACAAGTACTCCTACAATGAGCAGTTCTTC. It yields the protein CASSLRQDKYSYNEQFF.